This is a list of T cell receptor beta chains from one sample in a study of Ad26.COV2.S vaccination and SARS-CoV-2 variants. Produced via immunoSEQ multiplex PCR; TCRdb's table is partial and in-frame only. The table has around 270,000 clones, roughly nine tenths seen once; the top ten hold roughly 3%. The sample consisted of peripheral blood, taken in a trial of Ad26.COV2.S vaccine versus placebo. The source is a person aged 18 to 65 who received the Ad26.COV2.S COVID-19 vaccine or a placebo. CDR3s include the opening cysteine and the closing phenylalanine or tryptophan. The D gene is left open where the match is weak. Expanded clones are given a class, and other clones once, few, many or no size at all.

TRBJ1-2	TRBV7-9	-	-	TGTGCCAGCAGCGCCTCGGACGGAGGGCTCTATGGCTACACCTTC	CASSASDGGLYGYTF
TRBJ1-4	TRBV5-1	-	-	TGCGCCAGCAGCGGGCAGTTTGCAACTAATGAAAAACTGTTTTTT	CASSGQFATNEKLFF
TRBJ2-3	TRBV7-3	-	TRBD2	TGTGCCAGCAGCGCGGGAGGGCCGACAGATACGCAGTATTTT	CASSAGGPTDTQYF
TRBJ2-5	TRBV19	once	TRBD2	TGTGCCAGCCGCGGACTAGCGGGGGAAGAGACCCAGTACTTC	CASRGLAGEETQYF
TRBJ2-1	TRBV6-6	few	TRBD2	TGTGCCAGCACCCCTGGGACTAGCGGGAGGGCCCCGTTCTTC	CASTPGTSGRAPFF
TRBJ2-2	TRBV19	-	TRBD1	TGTGCCAGTAGTACCGGGACAGACTACACCGGGGAGCTGTTTTTT	CASSTGTDYTGELFF
TRBJ2-5	TRBV3-1/TRBV3-2	-	TRBD1	TGTGCCAGCAGCACCGGACAGGTCTTATCAGAGACCCAGTACTTC	CASSTGQVLSETQYF
TRBJ1-6	TRBV19	-	-	TGTGCCAGTAGTAGTACTATTAGGGGTAATTCACCCCTCCACTTT	CASSSTIRGNSPLHF
TRBJ2-3	TRBV6-4	-	TRBD1	TGTGCCAGCAGTGACTACCCGGGACAGACAGATACGCAGTATTTT	CASSDYPGQTDTQYF
TRBJ2-1	TRBV5-4	-	TRBD2	TGTGCCAGCAAAAAAGGACTAGCGGGAGAGGAGAATGAGCAGTTCTTC	CASKKGLAGEENEQFF
TRBJ1-2	TRBV5-1	-	TRBD1	TGCGCCAGCAGCTTACAGGGGGCGGATGGCTACACCTTC	CASSLQGADGYTF
TRBJ1-5	TRBV6-2/TRBV6-3	-	-	TGTGCCAGCAGTGAGACAGGACCCTATCAGCCCCAGCATTTT	CASSETGPYQPQHF
TRBJ2-4	TRBV18	-	-	TGTGCCAGCTCACTAGCGGACATTCAGTACTTC	CASSLADIQYF
TRBJ2-3	TRBV7-3	-	TRBD2	TGTGCCAGCAGCTTAACGAGGCGGGGGACCCGAGATACGCAGTATTTT	CASSLTRRGTRDTQYF
TRBJ1-2	TRBV29-1	-	TRBD1	TGCAGCGCCCCTGGTACCGGGACAGGGGGATTCTATGGCTACACCTTC	CSAPGTGTGGFYGYTF
TRBJ1-1	TRBV5-5	-	TRBD1	TGTGCCAGCAGCTTTGGACAGGGGTCCACTGAAGCTTTCTTT	CASSFGQGSTEAFF
TRBJ1-5	TRBV6-1	once	-	TGTGCCAGCAGTGAGGTAAGGATTCGCAATCAGCCCCAGCATTTT	CASSEVRIRNQPQHF
TRBJ2-1	TRBV7-9	-	-	TGTGCCAGCAGCCCCGTTGCCCTCTTGGGGAATGAGCAGTTCTTC	CASSPVALLGNEQFF
TRBJ2-7	TRBV18	-	-	TGTGCCAGCTCACCACCATCCGGGATTAAGGCCTACGAGCAGTACTTC	CASSPPSGIKAYEQYF
TRBJ2-7	TRBV5-4	-	TRBD2	TGTGCCAGCAGCCCTAGCGGGGGAGCCTACGAGCAGTACTTC	CASSPSGGAYEQYF
TRBJ2-5	TRBV30	many	-	TGTGCCTGCCTCAGGCCAGGGAAGGGAGAGACCCAGTACTTC	CACLRPGKGETQYF
TRBJ1-5	TRBV28	-	TRBD1	TGTGCCAGCAGTTCGGGACAGGGGCCGCAGCCCCAGCATTTT	CASSSGQGPQPQHF
TRBJ1-3	TRBV4-3	once	-	TGCGCCAGCAGCCAAGGCTTCGTTAGGGTTGGCTCTGGAAACACCATATATTTT	CASSQGFVRVGSGNTIYF
TRBJ2-1	TRBV6-5	-	TRBD2	TGTGCCAGCAGCCGCGGACTAGCGGCATACAATGAGCAGTTCTTC	CASSRGLAAYNEQFF
TRBJ1-4	TRBV2	-	-	TGTGCCAGCAGGGCTTGGAAGATACCGAATGAAAAACTGTTTTTT	CASRAWKIPNEKLFF
TRBJ2-1	TRBV23-1	-	TRBD2	TGCGCCAGCAGAAGACTAGCGTGTGAGGACAATGAGCAGTTCTTC	CASRRLACEDNEQFF
TRBJ2-2	TRBV4-1	-	-	TGCGCCAGCAGCCAAGTTACGAACACCGGGGAGCTGTTTTTT	CASSQVTNTGELFF
TRBJ2-2	TRBV30	once	-	TGTGCCTGGAGTGAGGGTCTCACCGGGGAGCTGTTTTTT	CAWSEGLTGELFF
TRBJ2-1	TRBV25-1	-	TRBD2	TGTGCCAGCAGTGGTCCCTCTAGCGGGAGGATCGATGAGCAGTTCTTC	CASSGPSSGRIDEQFF
TRBJ2-1	TRBV5-4	-	-	TGTGCCAGCAGCCCAGGGCTAAACTACAATGAGCAGTTCTTC	CASSPGLNYNEQFF
TRBJ2-3	TRBV5-1	-	-	TGCGCCAGCAGCTTGGCCGCCCTTGCAGATACGCAGTATTTT	CASSLAALADTQYF
TRBJ2-7	TRBV2	-	TRBD1	TGTGCCAGCACCAAGGACAGGGCCCTAACCACCTACGAGCAGTACTTC	CASTKDRALTTYEQYF
TRBJ2-7	TRBV5-8	-	TRBD1	TGTGCCAGCAGCTTCGGGGACAGCTCCTACGAGCAGTACTTC	CASSFGDSSYEQYF
TRBJ2-5	TRBV19	-	-	TGTGCCAGTAGTCCCTCCCGGGGAGGGGGTAGGGGGACCCAGTACTTC	CASSPSRGGGRGTQYF
TRBJ2-7	TRBV10-1	few	-	TGCGCCAGCAATGCAAAGTTCCGAAACTACTACGAGCAGTACTTC	CASNAKFRNYYEQYF
TRBJ2-7	TRBV4-3	-	TRBD1	TGCGCCAGCAGCCTAAACCGGGACAGGGGGCTAAGCTCCTACGAGCAGTACTTC	CASSLNRDRGLSSYEQYF
TRBJ1-2	TRBV2	few	-	TGTGCCAGCGTTATAGGTGATAGGGGGATCTATGGCTACACCTTC	CASVIGDRGIYGYTF
TRBJ1-4	TRBV30	-	-	TGTGCCTGGATGACTACGGGGCCTAATGAAAAACTGTTTTTT	CAWMTTGPNEKLFF
TRBJ2-1	TRBV11-3	-	TRBD1	TGTGCCAGCAGCTCTAAGGGACAGCCGTACAATGAGCAGTTCTTC	CASSSKGQPYNEQFF
TRBJ1-5	TRBV30	-	-	TGTGCCTGGAGTTCCGGGGGGAAAAGCAATCAGCCCCAGCATTTT	CAWSSGGKSNQPQHF
TRBJ2-3	TRBV7-2	-	TRBD2	TGTGCCAGCAGCCCCCGAGCGGGAGTGATGGCAGATACGCAGTATTTT	CASSPRAGVMADTQYF
TRBJ2-1	TRBV5-8	-	-	TGTGCCAGCAGCTTGGTAGGGCAGTTCTTC	CASSLVGQFF
TRBJ2-3	TRBV28	-	-	TGTGCCAGTCGGGGCCGGGGGGCAAACACAGATACGCAGTATTTT	CASRGRGANTDTQYF
TRBJ2-4	TRBV18	-	TRBD1	TGTGCCAGCTCACTCATGACAGGGCCCCTAGCCAAAAACATTCAGTACTTC	CASSLMTGPLAKNIQYF
TRBJ1-2	TRBV5-1	-	TRBD1	TGCGCCAGCAGCTCAACAGGGGGCGCTTCCTATGGCTACACCTTC	CASSSTGGASYGYTF
TRBJ2-3	TRBV29-1	-	TRBD2	TGCAGCGTTGAATCTAGCGGAAGCACAGATACGCAGTATTTT	CSVESSGSTDTQYF
TRBJ1-1	TRBV19	-	-	TGTGCCAGTAGTATATATCGGGGTTCGGCTGAAGCTTTCTTT	CASSIYRGSAEAFF
TRBJ2-1	TRBV7-2	-	-	TGTGCCAGCAGCTTACGGGGAACCTACAATGAGCAGTTCTTC	CASSLRGTYNEQFF
TRBJ1-2	TRBV7-2	-	-	TGTGCCAGCAGCCGGAATCTTGGACCAGGGAGTGGGGGCTACACCTTC	CASSRNLGPGSGGYTF
TRBJ2-2	TRBV4-1	-	TRBD2	TGCGCCAGCAGCCAAGAGGGGCGGACTAGCGGGAGGACCGGGGAGCTGTTTTTT	CASSQEGRTSGRTGELFF